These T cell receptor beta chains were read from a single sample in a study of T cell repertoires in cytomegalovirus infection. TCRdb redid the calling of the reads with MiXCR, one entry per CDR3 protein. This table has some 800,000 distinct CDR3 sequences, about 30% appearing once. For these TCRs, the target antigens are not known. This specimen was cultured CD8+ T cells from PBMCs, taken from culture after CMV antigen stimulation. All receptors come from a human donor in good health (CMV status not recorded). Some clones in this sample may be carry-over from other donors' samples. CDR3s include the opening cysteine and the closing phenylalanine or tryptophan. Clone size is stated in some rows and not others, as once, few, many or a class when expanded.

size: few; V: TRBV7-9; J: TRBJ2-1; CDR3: CASSLGGQELYNEQFF
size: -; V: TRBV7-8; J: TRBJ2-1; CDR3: CASSSTGGYSYNEQFF
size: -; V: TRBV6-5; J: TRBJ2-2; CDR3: CASSSGTGFFGELFF
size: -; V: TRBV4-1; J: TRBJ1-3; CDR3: CASSQYAGAGNTIYF
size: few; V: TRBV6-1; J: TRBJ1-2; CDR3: CASSGVRTVVFYGYTF
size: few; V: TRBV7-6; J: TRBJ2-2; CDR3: CASSLAAAVPTGELFF
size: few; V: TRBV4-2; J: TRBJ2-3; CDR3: CASSQDGLGGEDTQYF
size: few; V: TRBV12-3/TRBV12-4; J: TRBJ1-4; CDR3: CASSAAPRGHSEKLFF
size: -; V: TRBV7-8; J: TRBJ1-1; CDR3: CASRQDAGWNF
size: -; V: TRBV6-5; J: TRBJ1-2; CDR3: CASSYSAGNGYTF
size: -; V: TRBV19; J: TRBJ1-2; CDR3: CASSAGTGILYGYTF
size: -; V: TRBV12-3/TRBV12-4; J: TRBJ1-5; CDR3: CASRHTRESLQPQHF
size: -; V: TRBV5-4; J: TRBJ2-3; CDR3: CASTSIGTPPDTQYF
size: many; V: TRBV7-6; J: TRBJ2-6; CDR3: CASSSGQGSGANVLTF
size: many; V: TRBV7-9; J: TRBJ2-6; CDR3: CASSPDRAGANVLTF
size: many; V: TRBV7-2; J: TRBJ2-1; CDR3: CASSPEVSRGLMGANEQFF
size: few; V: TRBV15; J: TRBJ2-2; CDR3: CATSRDRGFSNTGELFF
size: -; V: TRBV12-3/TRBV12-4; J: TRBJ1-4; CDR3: CASSSPAQEKLFF
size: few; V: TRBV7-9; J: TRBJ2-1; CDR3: CASSLVGGENEQFF
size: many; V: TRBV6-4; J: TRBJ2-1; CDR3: CASSDQGTSYNEQFF
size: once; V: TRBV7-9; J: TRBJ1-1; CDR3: CASSLGFRGGTETFF
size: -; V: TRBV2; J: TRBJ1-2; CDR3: CASTGYGYTF
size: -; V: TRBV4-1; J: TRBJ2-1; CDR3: CASSQGQGGNEQFF
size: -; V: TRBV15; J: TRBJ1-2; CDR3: CATSRVDGGGYTF